This T cell receptor beta chain was retrieved from a study of CD8 T cells in ankylosing spondylitis. The study, taken as a whole, reports: Typical of ankylosing spondylitis blood, it appeared, was a TCR beta motif of fewer than 10 highly homologous variants. Some motif variants had been reported before (in reactive arthritis synovial fluid and blood). Reported data indicate significant enrichment of disease-linked clones within matched ankylosing spondylitis synovial fluid.

For this clonotype: Its antigen is not known.

The CDR3 contains 13 residues. Germline lookup yields CDR1 LGHDT and CDR2 YNNKEL (reference sequence). Trimming took 1 base from V and 3 from J, leaving 7 bases between them. The authors made TCR beta libraries by quantitative 5'-RACE with molecular barcodes. TCRdb itself ran the 5' RACE reads through MiXCR, one entry per CDR3 protein. The sample has around 150,000 distinct CDR3 sequences, around 17% seen once; the top ten hold about 8.3%. The receptor's source is a male donor with ankylosing spondylitis or in good health (not recorded which). The genes are TRBV3-1 and TRBJ2-7, with TRBD1 as a possible D gene (5 bases). Sequencing input: blood, either unsorted or a sorted T cell fraction (not recorded which). The CDR3 protein is CASSQGGGYEQYF. CDR3 coding DNA: TGTGCCAGCAGCCAAGGGGGCGGCTACGAGCAGTACTTC.